A selection of T cell receptor beta chains follows, all from one sample in a study of T-cell memory formation after mild COVID-19. TCRdb reprocessed the 5' RACE reads with MiXCR, giving one entry per CDR3 protein. Seen here are some 410,000 distinct CDR3 sequences, 20% to 30% observed once, and the top ten hold 10% to 15%. Sequencing was carried out using PBMCs or a T cell subset sorted from them (not recorded which). These receptors all come from an adult woman who had mild COVID-19 (a few samples of this study predate the infection). Cell type and time point are not known. Both conserved end residues are part of each CDR3. Each record gives: D gene, clone size, V gene, J gene, CDR3 DNA, CDR3 protein. The D gene is left open where the match is weak. Only some rows state a clone size, as once, few, many or a class for expanded clones.

TRBD2	few	TRBV7-8	TRBJ2-1	TGTGCCAGCAGCTTAGCAGCGGGGGGGCCGTCAGGCAATGAGCAGTTCTTC	CASSLAAGGPSGNEQFF
TRBD2	NA	TRBV20-1	TRBJ2-7	TGCAGTGCTATGGGCGTAGCGGGAACCTCCTACGAGCAGTACTTC	CSAMGVAGTSYEQYF
TRBD1	few	TRBV11-2	TRBJ2-7	TGTGCCAGCAGCTTGGGAGGGGACAGGGGCTACGAGCAGTACTTC	CASSLGGDRGYEQYF
TRBD2	NA	TRBV20-1	TRBJ2-3	TGCAGTGCTGAGAGTCGGTCTAGCGGACACACAGATACGCAGTATTTT	CSAESRSSGHTDTQYF
TRBD2	few	TRBV25-1	TRBJ2-3	TGTGCCAGCAGTGATAGGAAGGGTATAGCGGGGCCCTCCACAGATACGCAGTATTTT	CASSDRKGIAGPSTDTQYF
NA	many	TRBV4-1	TRBJ2-1	TGCGCCAGCAGCCAATTCGCTGGGTACAATGAGCAGTTCTTC	CASSQFAGYNEQFF
NA	NA	TRBV9	TRBJ2-2	TGTGCCAGCAGCGGAAAAACAGGGAAGGCCGGGGAGCTGTTTTTT	CASSGKTGKAGELFF
TRBD1	few	TRBV10-3	TRBJ2-2	TGTGCCATCAGTGAGGGGACAGAAAAAAACACCGGGGAGCTGTTTTTT	CAISEGTEKNTGELFF
NA	NA	TRBV29-1	TRBJ2-5	TGCAGCGTTGAAAAGAAGGGGGTAATGCAAGAGACCCAGTACTTC	CSVEKKGVMQETQYF
NA	few	TRBV7-9	TRBJ2-3	TGTGCCAGCAGTCCATCCGGGACCCAGATTAGCACAGATACGCAGTATTTT	CASSPSGTQISTDTQYF
NA	NA	TRBV5-1	TRBJ2-2	TGCGCCAGCAGCGAGGGGCCCAAGGGCACCGGGGAGCTGTTTTTT	CASSEGPKGTGELFF
TRBD1	few	TRBV5-1	TRBJ1-1	TGCGCCAGCAGCTTGACGCCGGGACAGGGGGGCCCTGAAGCTTTCTTT	CASSLTPGQGGPEAFF
NA	NA	TRBV7-6	TRBJ2-1	TGTGCCAGCAGCCACGAGGCGGGACAATACAATGAGCAGTTCTTC	CASSHEAGQYNEQFF
NA	many	TRBV7-8	TRBJ2-7	TGTGCCAGCAGCTCCACTTACGAGCAGTACTTC	CASSSTYEQYF
NA	few	TRBV7-2	TRBJ2-3	TGTGCCAGCAGCTTAACTAGCCGCACAGATACGCAGTATTTT	CASSLTSRTDTQYF
TRBD1	NA	TRBV5-1	TRBJ2-3	TGCGCCAGCAGCCCGACAGGGGTCACCGCAGATACGCAGTATTTT	CASSPTGVTADTQYF
NA	NA	TRBV5-1	TRBJ2-3	TGCGCCAGCAGCTTAGAAGGGCCTAGCACAGATACGCAGTATTTT	CASSLEGPSTDTQYF
NA	few	TRBV27	TRBJ2-1	TGTGCCAGCAGGAGATGGGATGAGCAGTTCTTC	CASRRWDEQFF
TRBD1	NA	TRBV9	TRBJ2-1	TGTGCCAGCAGCCTAGCCACAGGGGGCATAAATGAGCAGTTCTTC	CASSLATGGINEQFF
NA	NA	TRBV20-1	TRBJ2-7	TGCAGTGCTAGAGATTATGTTAGGGCGGGCGAGCAGTACTTC	CSARDYVRAGEQYF
TRBD1	NA	TRBV12-3/TRBV12-4	TRBJ2-2	TGTGCCAGCAGTTTATCGGGACAGAGCACCGGGGAGCTGTTTTTT	CASSLSGQSTGELFF
NA	NA	TRBV12-3/TRBV12-4	TRBJ2-7	TGTGCCAGCAGTTTGAGGATGGGGGCTTCCTACGAGCAGTACTTC	CASSLRMGASYEQYF
NA	NA	TRBV29-1	TRBJ1-1	TGCAGCGCAAACAGGGAGATCAACACTGAAGCTTTCTTT	CSANREINTEAFF
TRBD2	NA	TRBV18	TRBJ2-7	TGTGCCAGCTCACCTTTAGCGGGAGGGCCGGTAAACGAGCAGTACTTC	CASSPLAGGPVNEQYF
NA	few	TRBV3-1	TRBJ2-1	TGTGCCAGCAGCCCTACCGGGCGCCACGAAGAGCAGTTCTTC	CASSPTGRHEEQFF
TRBD1	NA	TRBV30	TRBJ2-7	TGTGCCTGGAGTTCGGGACAGGGGATCTACGAGCAGTACTTC	CAWSSGQGIYEQYF
NA	few	TRBV6-5	TRBJ2-7	TGTGCCAGCAGTTACTCGATCGACAGAGGCCACGAGCAGTACTTC	CASSYSIDRGHEQYF
TRBD1	NA	TRBV18	TRBJ2-7	TGTGCCAGCTCACTCGACAGGGTCGCCTACGAGCAGTACTTC	CASSLDRVAYEQYF
NA	few	TRBV5-1	TRBJ2-3	TGCGCCAGCAGCCTTGGCCTTGTGGGAAACACAGATACGCAGTATTTT	CASSLGLVGNTDTQYF
TRBD1	NA	TRBV4-1	TRBJ2-7	TGCGCCAGCAGCCAAGCCCTTTGGGGAGACAGGGGGGTCTACGAGCAGTACTTC	CASSQALWGDRGVYEQYF
NA	few	TRBV10-3	TRBJ2-7	TGTGCCATCAGTGAGGCGGGGGCGTCGATCCCCTACGAGCAGTACTTC	CAISEAGASIPYEQYF
NA	few	TRBV10-3	TRBJ2-1	TGTGCCATCACCCCCAGTGACTACAATGAGCAGTTCTTC	CAITPSDYNEQFF
NA	NA	TRBV20-1	TRBJ2-7	TGCAGTGCTTCTGGGGGACACGAGCAGTACTTC	CSASGGHEQYF
NA	NA	TRBV12-3/TRBV12-4	TRBJ2-5	TGTGCCAGCAGTTTCCGGGGTTTGGGACAAGAGACCCAGTACTTC	CASSFRGLGQETQYF
NA	NA	TRBV4-2	TRBJ1-5	TGTGCCAGCAGCTCCCGCCCCGGGCCGTACAATAGCAATCAGCCCCAGCATTTT	CASSSRPGPYNSNQPQHF
NA	few	TRBV12-3/TRBV12-4	TRBJ2-3	TGTGCCAGCAGCCCATCGGCAGTAGATACGCAGTATTTT	CASSPSAVDTQYF
TRBD1	few	TRBV4-1	TRBJ1-1	TGCGCCAGCAGCCTTGAGGACAGGGCTAACACTGAAGCTTTCTTT	CASSLEDRANTEAFF
NA	few	TRBV27	TRBJ1-1	TGTGCCAGCAGTTTATCATCTAAGGAGCCAGGGAATACTGAAGCTTTCTTT	CASSLSSKEPGNTEAFF
TRBD1	NA	TRBV7-9	TRBJ1-1	TGTGCCAGCAGCTCGGCCCACAGGGGAAACACTGAAGCTTTCTTT	CASSSAHRGNTEAFF
TRBD2	NA	TRBV20-1	TRBJ2-1	TGCAGTGCGAGGGTCCGGGGGGACTCCTACAATGAGCAGTTCTTC	CSARVRGDSYNEQFF